The rows below give T cell receptor beta chains drawn from one sample of a study of CD8 T cells in Susac syndrome. TCRdb redid the calling of the immunoSEQ multiplex PCR reads with MiXCR, one entry per CDR3 protein. The table lists hundreds of thousands of distinct CDR3 sequences, 94% of them singletons. The sequenced sample was CD4+ T cells from PBMCs. These TCRs come from a human donor with Susac syndrome. Each CDR3 is given with its conserved first and last residue. The D gene is left open where the match is weak. Size values are once, few and many counts, or a class for expanded clones, and some rows have none.

d_call clone_size j_call v_call cdr3_nt cdr3_aa
TRBD1 - TRBJ1-1 TRBV7-2 TGTGCCAGCAGCTTAGTTAGGACAGGCAACACTGAAGCTTTCTTT CASSLVRTGNTEAFF
- - TRBJ1-3 TRBV25-1 TGTGCAGGGCAGGGCTCTGGAAACACCATATATTTT CAGQGSGNTIYF
- once TRBJ1-2 TRBV4-2 TGTGCCAGCAGCCAAGATCTAAGCTTGTTCTATGGCTACACCTTC CASSQDLSLFYGYTF
- - TRBJ1-6 TRBV20-1 TGCAGTGCTAGAGATCTCCGGCAGGCCGACTCCTATAATTCACCCCTCCACTTT CSARDLRQADSYNSPLHF
- - TRBJ1-1 TRBV3-1 TGTGCCAGCAGCCAGGGGACGGACACTGAAGCTTTCTTT CASSQGTDTEAFF
TRBD2 - TRBJ2-5 TRBV5-1 TGCGCCAGCAGCCAACAGACTAGCGGGGGGCAAGAGACCCAGTACTTC CASSQQTSGGQETQYF
- - TRBJ2-3 TRBV9 TGTGCCAGCACCCCAGGGGTAGTCGGAGATACGCAGTATTTT CASTPGVVGDTQYF
- - TRBJ2-7 TRBV30 TGTGCCTGGAGTGTGGCAGGCTACGAGCAGTACTTC CAWSVAGYEQYF
- - TRBJ2-7 TRBV6-1 TGTGCCAGCTCCCGGGACGGACGCTACGAGCAGTACTTC CASSRDGRYEQYF
TRBD1 once TRBJ1-1 TRBV4-3 TGCGCCAGCAGCCAAGGAAGGGACAGGATGAACACTGAAGCTTTCTTT CASSQGRDRMNTEAFF
TRBD2 - TRBJ2-3 TRBV11-2 TGTGCCAGCAGCTCCGGACTAGCGGAGCCCACAGATACGCAGTATTTT CASSSGLAEPTDTQYF
- - TRBJ1-1 TRBV15 TGTGCCACCAGCAGTTCTGGGCGGACTGAAGCTTTCTTT CATSSSGRTEAFF
- once TRBJ2-5 TRBV5-1 TGCGCCAGCAGCTTGGGACTAGTACTGGGGGAGACCCAGTACTTC CASSLGLVLGETQYF
- - TRBJ2-7 TRBV18 TGTGCCAGCTCACCACGGGGGGAGACAGGGAGCGACGAGCAGTACTTC CASSPRGETGSDEQYF
TRBD1 - TRBJ2-2 TRBV6-6 TGTGTCGCTGTGCAGGGGGCCGACGGGGAGCTGTTTTTT CVAVQGADGELFF
TRBD1 - TRBJ2-7 TRBV12-3/TRBV12-4 TGTGCCAGCAGTCCAACTACCCCAGGGGGCAACGAGCAGTACTTC CASSPTTPGGNEQYF
TRBD1 - TRBJ2-7 TRBV7-7 TGTGCTAGCAGCCCCATGGGACAGTACGAGCAGTACTTC CASSPMGQYEQYF
TRBD2 - TRBJ2-3 TRBV20-1 TGCAGTGCAACGGGACTAGCGGGGCTTAGGGATACGCAGTATTTT CSATGLAGLRDTQYF
TRBD1 - TRBJ1-5 TRBV28 TGTGCCAGCAGGGGACAGGGCCAGCCCCAGCATTTT CASRGQGQPQHF
- - TRBJ1-5 TRBV20-1 TGCAGTGCTAGAGACAGGGATGGAAGCAATCAGCCCCAGCATTTT CSARDRDGSNQPQHF
- - TRBJ1-4 TRBV5-1 TGCGCCAGCAGCTTGGAGACAGACAATGAAAAACTGTTTTTT CASSLETDNEKLFF
TRBD1 - TRBJ2-1 TRBV9 TGTGCCAGCAGCAGCCGACAGGGGTACAATGAGCAGTTCTTC CASSSRQGYNEQFF
TRBD1 - TRBJ1-2 TRBV12-3/TRBV12-4 TGTGCCAGCAGTTGGGACAGGGGCTCTTTGGGAGGCTACACCTTC CASSWDRGSLGGYTF
- - TRBJ2-2 TRBV3-1 TGTGCCAGCAGCCCCCGCCCGAGCCTCGACACCGGGGAGCTGTTTTTT CASSPRPSLDTGELFF
TRBD1 - TRBJ2-7 TRBV5-1 TGCGCCAGCAGCCGGGGACAGACCTCCTACGAGCAGTACTTC CASSRGQTSYEQYF
- - TRBJ2-1 TRBV5-6 TGTGCCAGCAGCGGGGCTTTTGAACGGAAGACTAACAATGAGCAGTTCTTC CASSGAFERKTNNEQFF
- - TRBJ2-7 TRBV7-2 TGTGCCAGCAGCTTAGGGGGGCGCTACGAGCAGTACTTC CASSLGGRYEQYF
- once TRBJ2-3 TRBV27 TGTGCCAGCAGTTGGGGTACAGATACGCAGTATTTT CASSWGTDTQYF
- - TRBJ2-7 TRBV21-1 TGTGTCGACCTGGACACTGTTCAGCAGTACTTC CVDLDTVQQYF
- - TRBJ1-2 TRBV28 TGTGCCAGCAGTTTACGGGCAGAGACTTATGGCTACACCTTC CASSLRAETYGYTF
- - TRBJ1-5 TRBV14 TGTGCCAGCAGCCTGCTGCATAGCAATCAGCCCCAGCATTTT CASSLLHSNQPQHF
- - TRBJ1-1 TRBV19 TGTGCCAGTAGTATGGGACCGGGAACCAAGAACACTGAAGCTTTCTTT CASSMGPGTKNTEAFF
- - TRBJ1-5 TRBV12-3/TRBV12-4 TGTGCCAGCAGTTTACGGGACGACCGGATCGGGCCCCAGCATTTT CASSLRDDRIGPQHF
TRBD1 - TRBJ2-3 TRBV6-6 TGTGCCAGCACCAAGGGACAGGGAATGGCAGATACGCAGTATTTT CASTKGQGMADTQYF
- - TRBJ2-7 TRBV30 TGTGCCTGGAGTAAAAACCGGGGCGACGAGCAGTACTTC CAWSKNRGDEQYF
- - TRBJ2-3 TRBV6-6 TGTGCCAGCACCCGCCTCGTGGCTCCATACACAGATACGCAGTATTTT CASTRLVAPYTDTQYF
- - TRBJ2-2 TRBV5-1 TGCGCCAGCAGCTTGGGTGCGGGACAGACGAACACCGGGGAGCTGTTTTTT CASSLGAGQTNTGELFF
- - TRBJ1-3 TRBV4-3 TGCGCCAGCAGCCAAGCCGCTAGCCCTGAAAACACCATATATTTT CASSQAASPENTIYF
TRBD1 once TRBJ1-4 TRBV7-9 TGTGCCAGCAGCTGGGACAGGGACGAAAAACTGTTTTTT CASSWDRDEKLFF
TRBD1 - TRBJ1-1 TRBV12-3/TRBV12-4 TGTGCCAGCAGTCAAGGGACAGGGGGCACTGAAGCTTTCTTT CASSQGTGGTEAFF
- - TRBJ2-5 TRBV5-4 TGTGCCAGCAGCCCTCAACCGGGAGAGCAAGAGACCCAGTACTTC CASSPQPGEQETQYF
TRBD1 - TRBJ2-5 TRBV7-2 TGTGCCAGCAGCGTAATCGGACAGGGGTTGGGAGAGACCCAGTACTTC CASSVIGQGLGETQYF
- - TRBJ1-1 TRBV29-1 TGCAGCGTTGGTACCAGGGGAGCTGAAGCTTTCTTT CSVGTRGAEAFF
- - TRBJ1-5 TRBV19 TGTGCCAGTAGTGTCGGACAGACGGGGAATCAGCCCCAGCATTTT CASSVGQTGNQPQHF